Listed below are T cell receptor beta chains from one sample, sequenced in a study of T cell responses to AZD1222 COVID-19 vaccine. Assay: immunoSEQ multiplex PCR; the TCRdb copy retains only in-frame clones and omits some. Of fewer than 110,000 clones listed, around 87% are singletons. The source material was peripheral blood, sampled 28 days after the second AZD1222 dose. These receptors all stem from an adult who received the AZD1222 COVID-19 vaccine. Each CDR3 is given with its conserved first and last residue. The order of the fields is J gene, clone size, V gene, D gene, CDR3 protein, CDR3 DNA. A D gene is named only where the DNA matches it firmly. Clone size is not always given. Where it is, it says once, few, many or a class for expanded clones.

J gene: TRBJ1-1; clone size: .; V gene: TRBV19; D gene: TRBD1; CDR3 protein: CASRSGTGASEAFF; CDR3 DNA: TGTGCCAGTCGATCCGGGACAGGGGCATCTGAAGCTTTCTTT
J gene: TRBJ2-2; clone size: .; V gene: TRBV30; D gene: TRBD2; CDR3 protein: CAWSVAGGGTGELFF; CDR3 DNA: TGTGCCTGGAGTGTGGCGGGGGGTGGCACCGGGGAGCTGTTTTTT
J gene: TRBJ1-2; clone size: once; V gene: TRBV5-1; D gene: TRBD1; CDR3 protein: CASSLGDSFDDGYTF; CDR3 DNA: TGCGCCAGCAGCTTGGGGGACAGTTTTGATGATGGCTACACCTTC
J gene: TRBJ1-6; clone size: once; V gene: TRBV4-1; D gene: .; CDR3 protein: CASSQGRAYNSPLHF; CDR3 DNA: TGCGCCAGCAGCCAGGGCAGGGCCTATAATTCACCCCTCCACTTT
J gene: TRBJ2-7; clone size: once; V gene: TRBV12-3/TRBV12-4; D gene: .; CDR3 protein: CASSFLNEQYF; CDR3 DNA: TGTGCCAGCAGTTTTCTCAACGAGCAGTACTTC
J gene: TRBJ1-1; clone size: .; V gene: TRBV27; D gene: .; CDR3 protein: CASSLSGGFITEAFF; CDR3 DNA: TGTGCCAGCAGTTTATCTGGCGGATTTATCACTGAAGCTTTCTTT
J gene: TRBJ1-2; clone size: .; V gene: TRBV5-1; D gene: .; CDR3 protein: CASSLGTREGYTF; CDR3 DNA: TGCGCCAGCAGCCTCGGGACCCGGGAAGGCTACACCTTC
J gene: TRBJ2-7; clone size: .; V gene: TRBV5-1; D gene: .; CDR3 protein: CASSLASTVQGLYEQYF; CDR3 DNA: TGCGCCAGCAGCTTGGCCTCTACAGTCCAAGGCCTCTACGAGCAGTACTTC
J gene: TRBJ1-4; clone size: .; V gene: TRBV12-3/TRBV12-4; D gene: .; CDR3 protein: CASSPGTGEKLFF; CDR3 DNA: TGTGCCAGCAGTCCGGGGACCGGTGAAAAACTGTTTTTT
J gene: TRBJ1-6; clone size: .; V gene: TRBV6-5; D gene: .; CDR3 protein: CASGGLWDSPLHF; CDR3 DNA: TGTGCCAGCGGGGGTCTTTGGGATTCACCCCTCCACTTT